This entry lists 14 T cell receptor beta chains sequenced from one sample in a study of blood T cell repertoires in COVID-19. The protocol was immunoSEQ multiplex PCR, while the TCRdb copy is restricted to in-frame clones and leaves out a portion. The table has about 110,000 clones, almost 90% seen once. Sequences were obtained from peripheral blood. Source of these receptors: a woman between 50 and 59 years old with active or convalescent COVID-19.

The chain carries TRBV28 and TRBJ2-7; tentatively, D is TRBD2 (6 bases). Germline CDR1 reads MDHEN; CDR2 reads SYDVKM. The CDR3 is made up of 12 amino acids. Trimming took 9 bases from V and 6 from J, leaving 15 bases between them. The CDR3 is CARTGAGGEQYF. In DNA form, the CDR3 reads TGTGCCAGGACGGGAGCCGGGGGCGAGCAGTACTTC.

V usage is TRBV12-3 or TRBV12-4 and J usage is TRBJ1-5; D is unresolved. This CDR3 contains 12 residues. Trimming removed 6 bases from V and 3 bases from J, with 6 bases in between. CDR3 amino acids: CASRLNNQPQHF. DNA of the CDR3: TGTGCCAGCAGACTGAACAATCAGCCCCAGCATTTT.

The V gene is TRBV29-1, the J gene TRBJ1-1; 7 bases match TRBD1. Germline CDR1 and CDR2: SQVTM and ANQGSEA. This CDR3 comprises 13 residues. Losses at the gene ends were 7 bases for V and 0 bases for J; bases not matched to a gene: 5. The CDR3 DNA reads TGCAGCGCTTCTACAGGGGTGAACACTGAAGCTTTCTTT. Its protein is CSASTGVNTEAFF.

This rearrangement joins TRBV27 to TRBJ2-1; tentatively, D is TRBD2 (6 bases). The CDR3 totals 18 residues. Per germline, CDR1 MNHEY and CDR2 SMNVEV (reference sequence). Trimming cost V 9 bases and J 2 bases, with 26 bases left between them. The CDR3 bases are TGTGCCAGAATCTCCCAAAGGTGCGGGGCGCGTCCCTACAATGAGCAGTTCTTC. It specifies CARISQRCGARPYNEQFF.

This clone was seen more than once but under ten times. This sequence joins TRBV3-1 (or the pseudogene TRBV3-2) and TRBJ2-7; D not resolved. Germline V gives CDR1 LGHDT, CDR2 YNNKEL (reference sequence). The germline V and J ends were trimmed by 0 bases and 4 bases, with 4 bases remaining between them. This CDR3 has 12 amino acids. CDR3 DNA: TGTGCCAGCAGCCAAGATACTTACGAGCAGTACTTC. Amino acids: CASSQDTYEQYF.

The rearrangement uses TRBV7-2 and TRBJ2-7; 9 positions match TRBD2. Unmatched junction bases numbered 10, after V lost 5 bases and J lost 2 bases. Germline V gene sequence: CDR1 SGHTA, CDR2 FQGNSA. This CDR3 spans 16 amino acids. The CDR3 here is CASSSSRLAGTYEQYF. Here the CDR3 DNA reads TGTGCCAGCAGCAGTAGTCGGCTAGCGGGGACCTACGAGCAGTACTTC.

Points on this clone: The same CDR3 arises from other DNA sequences in this sample as well. For the CDR3, the DNA is TGTGCCAGCTCACCGCAGGGGAACACTGAAGCTTTCTTT. Translation gives CASSPQGNTEAFF. The chain has TRBV18 and TRBJ1-1; D is possibly TRBD1 (5 bases). The CDR3 totals 13 residues. V gave up 3 bases and J gave up 1 base, with 6 bases separating them. From germline, CDR1 is KGHSH and CDR2 LQKENI.

The J gene is TRBJ2-1, the V gene TRBV7-2; 8 nucleotides match TRBD2. Per the germline V gene, CDR1 is SGHTA and CDR2 is FQGNSA. V was pared by 0 bases and J by 6 bases, with 19 bases of the junction left unmatched. This CDR3 has 20 amino acids. CDR3 protein: CASSLAGSSSGSISGNEQFF. The CDR3 DNA sequence: TGTGCCAGCAGCTTAGCCGGCTCTTCGAGCGGGAGCATTTCGGGCAATGAGCAGTTCTTC. Full variable domain (remainder filled in from reference TRBV7-2 and TRBJ2-1): GAGVSQSPSNKVTEKGKDVELRCDPISGHTALYWYRQSLGQGLEFLIYFQGNSAPDKSGLPSDRFSAERTGGSVSTLTIQRTQQEDSAVYLCASSLAGSSSGSISGNEQFFGPGTRLTVL.

V gene TRBV6-5 combines with J gene TRBJ2-1, with TRBD2 matching 10 bases. The CDR3 runs to 15 residues. V lost 7 bases and J lost 9; bases outside the gene matches: 12. The germline gives CDR1 MNHEY, CDR2 SVGAGI. The CDR3 protein is CASKVLSSGSPEQFF. The DNA of the CDR3 is TGTGCCAGCAAGGTTTTGTCTAGCGGGAGTCCTGAGCAGTTCTTC.

This chain connects TRBV28 to TRBJ2-3; 8 bases are a match to TRBD1. In germline, CDR1 is MDHEN, CDR2 SYDVKM. Trimming at V came to 11 bases and at J to 2 bases, leaving 6 bases not matched to a gene. The CDR3 runs to 13 residues. The CDR3 loop reads CAGRDRITDTQYF. The CDR3 DNA reads TGTGCCGGCCGGGACAGGATCACAGATACGCAGTATTTT.

V usage is TRBV27 and J usage is TRBJ1-3, with unresolved D. The CDR3 is 15 residues long. CDR1 and CDR2 from the germline V gene are MNHEY and SMNVEV (reference sequence). The ends were cut back, 2 bases at V and 1 base at J, with 9 bases in the middle. CDR3 loop: CASSLAGRSGNTIYF. The CDR3 bases are TGTGCCAGCAGTTTAGCCGGGAGGTCTGGAAACACCATATATTTT.

The chain is built from TRBV2 and TRBJ2-3; no clear D gene. This CDR3 region has 12 residues. Trimming removed 3 bases at V and 4 bases at J, with 5 bases between. Germline V lookup: CDR1 SNHLY, CDR2 FYNNEI. CDR3 sequence: CASSDRPDTQYF. The CDR3 bases are TGTGCCAGCAGTGATCGTCCAGATACGCAGTATTTT. The full variable domain, rest sourced from reference TRBV2 and TRBJ2-3, is EPEVTQTPSHQVTQMGQEVILRCVPISNHLYFYWYRQILGQKVEFLVSFYNNEISEKSEIFDDQFSVERPDGSNFTLKIRSTKLEDSAMYFCASSDRPDTQYFGPGTRLTVL.

The rearrangement uses TRBV19 and TRBJ2-1; TRBD2 agrees at 8 bases. The CDR3 runs to 17 residues. Unmatched junction bases numbered 7, after V lost 3 bases and J lost 0 bases. Germline V lookup: CDR1 LNHDA, CDR2 SQIVND (reference sequence). The CDR3 here is CASSISSGSASYNEQFF. In DNA, the CDR3 is TGTGCCAGTAGTATCTCTAGCGGGTCTGCCTCCTACAATGAGCAGTTCTTC. The whole variable domain, filled in from reference TRBV19 and TRBJ2-1, reads DGGITQSPKYLFRKEGQNVTLSCEQNLNHDAMYWYRQDPGQGLRLIYYSQIVNDFQKGDIAEGYSVSREKKESFPLTVTSAQKNPTAFYLCASSISSGSASYNEQFFGPGTRLTVL.

The gene calls are TRBV27 and TRBJ2-7, with D possibly TRBD1 on 6 matching bases. From germline, CDR1 is MNHEY and CDR2 SMNVEV (reference sequence). The germline V and J ends were trimmed by 6 bases and 7 bases, with 22 bases remaining between them. This CDR3 region has 15 residues. As DNA, the CDR3 is TGTGCCAGCAGGGGAACAGGGCGCCTGTCGAGGGAGCAGTACTTC. Residues: CASRGTGRLSREQYF.